The T cell receptor beta chain under discussion was sequenced for a study of breast tumors, draining lymph nodes, adjacent tissues (dated by TCRdb to about 2016). In the study overall: In breast cancer patients, the study compared the TCR beta repertoires of tumor, adjacent nontumor tissue and axillary lymph nodes. In human breast cancer, the study set out to evaluate how tumor, surrounding tissue and draining lymph node repertoires relate to one another and whether T cells may move between these sites. Paper-wide results and their limitations: The similarity between tumor and nontumor tissue repertoires was significantly greater in luminal-like breast cancer than in basal-like breast cancer. A scenario in which most tumor T cells derive from the lymph node and then expand within tumor tissue was judged to be consistent with the data. The conclusion that tumor T cells originate in lymph nodes was presented as consistent with a hypothesis rather than as directly demonstrated. Tumor T-cell repertoires showed less diversity than lymph node repertoires and more diversity than nontumor tissue repertoires, and tumor T-cell repertoires showed preferential V and J gene usage.

From the germline V gene, CDR1 is LGHNA and CDR2 is YNFKEQ. V is pared back by 1 base and J by 5 bases, with 11 bases lying between the germline termini. There are 14 amino acids in the CDR3, from cysteine to phenylalanine inclusive. Only the CDR3 portion is preserved as DNA: 42 bases, with reading frame beginning at the first base. Lymph node samples came from the axillary draining lymph nodes of breast cancer patients. Reads for this sample came from an Illumina HiSeq 2000. Multiplex PCR amplification was used to generate the TCR beta chain libraries. High-throughput sequencing was used to analyze the amplified TCR beta chain products. The public reads were reanalyzed by TCRdb: fastp trimming at Q25, MiXCR alignment, in-frame beta chains only. Rows merge per CDR3 protein into single entries with the most common DNA and genes. For this sample the table gives about 220,000 distinct CDR3 sequences, of which roughly a third were detected only once. The ten largest clones add up to approximately 3.6% of the sample.

A word on this clonotype: This clone's antigen is unknown. No quality values exist for individual bases; no much larger clone is one base distant.

The receptor's source is a female donor with breast cancer. Some clones in this sample may be carry-over from other donors' samples. The sequencing input was axillary lymph node tissue. The chain couples TRBV4-2 to TRBJ2-5, with no D gene named confidently. The CDR3 protein sequence reads: CASSQGPGAETQYF. In nucleotides, the sequence is TGTGCCAGCAGCCAAGGTCCAGGAGCTGAGACCCAGTACTTC.